These 15 T cell receptor beta chains were all obtained from the same sample, sequenced in a study of blood T cell repertoires in COVID-19. Produced via immunoSEQ multiplex PCR; TCRdb's table is partial and in-frame only. The profile shows approximately 220,000 clones, about 86% of them singletons. The sequenced sample was PBMCs or T cells enriched from blood (not recorded which). The receptors were sampled from a woman between 40 and 50 years old with acute COVID-19.

The V gene is TRBV10-1, the J gene TRBJ2-7; possibly TRBD2 for D (6 bases). The germline gives CDR1 WNHNN, CDR2 SYGVQD (reference sequence). This CDR3 region has 15 residues. The V end lost 5 bases, the J end lost 4 bases, and 18 bases lay between the germline ends. CDR3 DNA: TGCGCCAGCAGTCCTGGAGGGGTCGAGAGGTACGAGCAGTACTTC. Translating it yields CASSPGGVERYEQYF.

The CDR3 loop is CASSPGGEGTEAFF. In DNA form, the CDR3 reads TGTGCCAGCTCACCGGGAGGGGAGGGTACTGAAGCTTTCTTT. The V call is TRBV18, the J call TRBJ1-1; tentatively, D is TRBD1 (5 bases). The CDR3 contains 14 residues. Per the germline V gene, CDR1 is KGHSH and CDR2 is LQKENI. V lost 3 bases and J lost 5, with 13 bases in between.

The J gene is TRBJ2-1, the V gene TRBV15, with 7 bases that match TRBD2. The length of the CDR3 is 15 residues. The germline V gene has CDR1 LNHNV and CDR2 YYDKDF (reference sequence). Trimming cost V 1 base and J 9 bases; bases outside gene matches: 9. The DNA of the CDR3 is TGTGCCACCAGCAGAGTGCGCGAGCGGGGAGGTGAGCAGTTCTTC. Translating gives CATSRVRERGGEQFF.

The rearrangement links TRBV5-5 to TRBJ2-1; maybe TRBD1 (6 bases). Trimming left V 0 bases short and J 1 base short, with 11 bases between. The CDR3 totals 16 residues. Germline CDR1 and CDR2: SGHKS and YYEKEE (reference sequence). For the CDR3, the DNA is TGTGCCAGCAGCTTGGTCGGGACACCTTCCTACAATGAGCAGTTCTTC. Its protein is CASSLVGTPSYNEQFF.

CDR3 amino acids: CASSLTWDSGYGYTF. As DNA, the CDR3 is TGTGCCAGCAGTTTAACCTGGGACAGCGGCTATGGCTACACCTTC. The chain combines TRBV27 with TRBJ1-2; 7 bases agree with TRBD1. Per the germline V gene, CDR1 is MNHEY and CDR2 is SMNVEV (reference sequence). The CDR3 runs to 15 residues. Trimming cost V 2 bases and J 4 bases; bases outside gene matches: 7.

V is TRBV5-5 and J is TRBJ2-6; D call uncertain. From germline, CDR1 is SGHKS and CDR2 YYEKEE (reference sequence). The CDR3 is made up of 15 amino acids. Trimming took off 2 bases at V and 0 bases at J, with 6 bases between the two ends. The CDR3 DNA sequence: TGTGCCAGCAGCTTCGGTTACTCTGGGGCCAACGTCCTGACTTTC. Protein product: CASSFGYSGANVLTF.

This clone was observed a handful of times. The junction differs from germline at one of its ends, possibly a read error. V and J are TRBV6-1 and TRBJ1-2; 10 bases are a match to TRBD1. CDR3 length: 15 amino acids. CDR1 and CDR2 (germline): MNHNS, SASEGT. CDR3 protein: CASREGTGVNYGYTF. The CDR3 DNA is TGTGCCAGCAGGGAAGGGACAGGGGTAAACTATGGCTACACCTTC.

This rearrangement joins TRBV5-6 to TRBJ2-7; tentative D call: TRBD1 (6 bases). The CDR3 spans 14 residues. The germline V gene has CDR1 SGHDT and CDR2 YYEEEE. V was shortened by 4 bases and J by 6 bases, with 17 bases between the two germline ends. The DNA for the CDR3 is TGTGCCAGCAGCCGCAATACAGGGCGCGGCGAGCAGTACTTC. Amino acid sequence: CASSRNTGRGEQYF.

The chain carries TRBV14 and TRBJ1-5, with 8 bases identical to TRBD1. The CDR3 extends over 14 amino acids. J was trimmed by 4 bases and V by 6 bases; bases with no gene match: 5. CDR1 and CDR2 (germline): SGHDN, FVKESK. This CDR3 is CASSRQGLNQPQHF. The CDR3 bases are TGTGCCAGCAGTCGACAGGGGTTGAATCAGCCCCAGCATTTT.

The rearrangement links TRBV5-1 to TRBJ2-6; 7 bases are a match to TRBD2. Per germline, CDR1 SGHRS and CDR2 YFSETQ. After removal of 4 bases from V and 4 bases from J, the junction contained 11 bases not matched to a gene. There are 17 residues in the CDR3. CDR3 sequence (DNA): TGCGCCAGCAGCAGGGAGGGTATGGGGCACGGGGCCAACGTCCTGACTTTC. The encoded protein is CASSREGMGHGANVLTF.

The V call is TRBV19, the J call TRBJ2-7, with a possible D match to TRBD1 (6 bases). Trimming cost V 3 bases and J 2 bases, with 14 bases left between them. CDR1 is LNHDA and CDR2 is SQIVND in the germline V gene (reference sequence). This CDR3 contains 15 residues. CDR3 region: CASSIRARGTYEQYF. The CDR3 coding sequence is TGTGCCAGTAGTATTCGGGCTAGGGGGACCTACGAGCAGTACTTC.

V and J are TRBV5-1 and TRBJ2-7; TRBD1 might be the D (7 bases). The V gene's germline CDR1 is SGHRS and CDR2 YFSETQ. The CDR3 consists of 13 residues. V lost 7 bases and J lost 5, with 16 bases in between. This CDR3 is CASGLQGLNEQYF. The CDR3 bases are TGCGCCAGCGGACTACAGGGGCTAAACGAGCAGTACTTC.

A few counts support this clone. The V and J genes are TRBV28 and TRBJ1-2; D perhaps matches TRBD1 (6 bases). V was shortened by 5 bases and J by 4 bases, with 14 bases between the two germline ends. The germline gives CDR1 MDHEN, CDR2 SYDVKM. CDR3 length: 14 residues. The CDR3 DNA follows: TGTGCCAGCAGTGAAATCCGGGACACCTATGGCTACACCTTC. The encoded protein is CASSEIRDTYGYTF.

The CDR3 region is CASSPRDFSTDTQYF. Written as DNA, the CDR3 is TGTGCCAGCAGCCCCCGGGACTTTAGCACAGATACGCAGTATTTT. The V gene is TRBV9, the J gene TRBJ2-3, with D tentatively TRBD2 (6 bases). Trimming shortened V by 4 bases and J by 0 bases, and 12 bases separated the two germline ends. CDR1 is SGDLS and CDR2 is YYNGEE in the germline V gene. This CDR3 region has 15 residues. Using reference TRBV9 and TRBJ2-3 for the parts outside the CDR3, the full variable domain is DSGVTQTPKHLITATGQRVTLRCSPRSGDLSVYWYQQSLDQGLQFLIQYYNGEERAKGNILERFSAQQFPDLHSELNLSSLELGDSALYFCASSPRDFSTDTQYFGPGTRLTVL.

The J gene is TRBJ2-6, the V gene TRBV20-1, with TRBD1 matching over 10 bases. The CDR3 totals 18 residues. The V and J ends lost 3 bases and 0 bases, in that order; junction bases with no gene match: 8. The germline V gene encodes CDR1 DFQATT and CDR2 SNEGSKA (reference sequence). CDR3 DNA: TGCAGTGCTAGTGCAGCGGGACAGGGGAGCTCTGGGGCCAACGTCCTGACTTTC. This codes for CSASAAGQGSSGANVLTF.